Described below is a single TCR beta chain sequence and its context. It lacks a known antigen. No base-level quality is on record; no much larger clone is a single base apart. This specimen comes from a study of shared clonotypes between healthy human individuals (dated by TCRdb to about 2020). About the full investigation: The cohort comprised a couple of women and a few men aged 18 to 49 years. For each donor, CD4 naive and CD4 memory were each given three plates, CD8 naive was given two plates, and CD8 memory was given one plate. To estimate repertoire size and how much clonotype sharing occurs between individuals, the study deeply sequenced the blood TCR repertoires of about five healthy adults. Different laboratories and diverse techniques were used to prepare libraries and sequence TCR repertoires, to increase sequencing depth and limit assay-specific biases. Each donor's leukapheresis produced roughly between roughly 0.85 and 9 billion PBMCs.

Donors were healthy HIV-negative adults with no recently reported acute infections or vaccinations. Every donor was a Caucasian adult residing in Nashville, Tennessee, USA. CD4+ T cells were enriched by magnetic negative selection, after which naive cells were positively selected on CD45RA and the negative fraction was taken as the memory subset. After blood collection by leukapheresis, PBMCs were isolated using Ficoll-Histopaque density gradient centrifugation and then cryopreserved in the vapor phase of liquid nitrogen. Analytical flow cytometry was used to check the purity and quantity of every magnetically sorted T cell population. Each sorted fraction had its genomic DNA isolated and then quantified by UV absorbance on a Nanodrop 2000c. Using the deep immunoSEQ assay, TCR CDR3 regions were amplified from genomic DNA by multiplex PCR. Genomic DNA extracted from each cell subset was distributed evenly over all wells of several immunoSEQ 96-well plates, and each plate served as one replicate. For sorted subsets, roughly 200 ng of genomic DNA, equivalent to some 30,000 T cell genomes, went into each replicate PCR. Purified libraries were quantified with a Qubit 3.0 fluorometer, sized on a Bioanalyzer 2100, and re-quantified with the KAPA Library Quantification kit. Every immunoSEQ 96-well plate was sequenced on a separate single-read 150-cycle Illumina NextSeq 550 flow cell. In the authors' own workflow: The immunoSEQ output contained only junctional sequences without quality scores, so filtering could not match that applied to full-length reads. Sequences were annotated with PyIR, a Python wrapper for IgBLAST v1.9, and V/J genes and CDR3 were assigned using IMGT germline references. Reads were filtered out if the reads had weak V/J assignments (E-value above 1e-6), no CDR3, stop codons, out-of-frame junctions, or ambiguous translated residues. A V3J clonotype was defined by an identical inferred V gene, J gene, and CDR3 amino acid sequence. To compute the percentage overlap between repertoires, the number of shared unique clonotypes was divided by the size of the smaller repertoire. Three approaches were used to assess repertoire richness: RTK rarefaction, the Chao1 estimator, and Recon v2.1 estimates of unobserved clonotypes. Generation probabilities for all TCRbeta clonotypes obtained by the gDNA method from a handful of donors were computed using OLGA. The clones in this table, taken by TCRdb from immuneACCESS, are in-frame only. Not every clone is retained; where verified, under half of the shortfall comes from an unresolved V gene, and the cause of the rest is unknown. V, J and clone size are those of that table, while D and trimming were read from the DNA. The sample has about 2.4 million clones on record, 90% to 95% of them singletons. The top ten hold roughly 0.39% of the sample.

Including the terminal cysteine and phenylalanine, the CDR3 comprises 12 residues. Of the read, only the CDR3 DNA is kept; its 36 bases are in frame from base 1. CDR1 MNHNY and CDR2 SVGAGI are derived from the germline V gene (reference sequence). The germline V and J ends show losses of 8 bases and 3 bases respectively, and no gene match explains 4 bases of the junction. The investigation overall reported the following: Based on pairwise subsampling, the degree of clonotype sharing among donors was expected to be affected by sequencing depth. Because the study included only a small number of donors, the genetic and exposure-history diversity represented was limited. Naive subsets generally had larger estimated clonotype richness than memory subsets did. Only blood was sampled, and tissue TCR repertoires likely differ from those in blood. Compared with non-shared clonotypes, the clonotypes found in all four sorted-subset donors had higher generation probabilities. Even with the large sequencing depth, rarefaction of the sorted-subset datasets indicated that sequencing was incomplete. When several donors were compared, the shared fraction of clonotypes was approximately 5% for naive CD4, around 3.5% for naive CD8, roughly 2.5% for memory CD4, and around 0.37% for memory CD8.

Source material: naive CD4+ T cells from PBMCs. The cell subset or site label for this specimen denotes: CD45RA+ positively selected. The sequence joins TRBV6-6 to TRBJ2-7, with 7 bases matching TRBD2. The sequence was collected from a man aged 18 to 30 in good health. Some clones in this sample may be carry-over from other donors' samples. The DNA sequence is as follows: TGTGCCAGCGGGGGGGAAAGCTACGAGCAGTACTTC. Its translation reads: CASGGESYEQYF.